The rows below give T cell receptor beta chains drawn from one sample of a study of T cell clonotyping in hematopoietic cell transplantation. Repertoires were generated with immunoSEQ multiplex PCR, while TCRdb's copy carries only in-frame clones and drops some. The data hold 25,000 to 30,000 clones, with around nine tenths observed a single time. Sequenced material: PBMCs, taken 100 days after allogeneic stem cell transplant. These receptors were taken from a female patient aged 50-65 years who had an allogeneic stem cell transplant from a related donor, so the T cells may come from the graft donor. Some clones in this sample may be carry-over from other donors' samples. The CDR3 runs from the conserved cysteine through the conserved F or W. A D gene is named only where the DNA matches it firmly.

length	D	V	CDR3
18	NA	TRBV15	CATSRDGPDRTNSYGYTF
13	NA	TRBV29-1	CSVERTGSVEAFF
14	NA	TRBV19	CASSRQGRSTEAFF
14	NA	TRBV6-1	CASIEGFDNQPQHF
15	NA	TRBV4-3	CASSPALGSSYEQYF
15	NA	TRBV7-9	CASSPRLGLTGELFF
14	NA	TRBV7-2	CASSATGWRTEAFF
18	TRBD2	TRBV7-6	CASSRPTSGGEGTDTQYF
11	NA	TRBV20-1	CSAPQGGEQYF
15	NA	TRBV30	CAWSLRTGAGNTIYF
13	TRBD1	TRBV29-1	CSAGQTSGNTIYF
13	NA	TRBV23-1	CAGGGRFRHEQYF